The 20 T cell receptor beta chains below all came from one sample that was sequenced in a study of vaccination and CD4 T cells after COVID-19. With the Oncomine TCR Beta short-read assay, DNA from cultured CD4+ T cells was sequenced. TCRdb itself ran the PCR reads through MiXCR, one entry per CDR3 protein. Of 15,000 to 20,000 distinct CDR3 sequences in the sample, around 50% are singletons; the top ten hold 15% to 20%. Antigens for these TCRs are unknown. The time point here: late sampling 161 to 241 days after vaccination in a few convalescent patients. The treatment denotes: approximately 11-day PBMC culture with coronavirus spike peptide pools or control peptides (ViraFEST assay). The sequenced sample was CD4+ T cells from blood, cultured in vitro, obtained about 7 months after SARS-CoV-2 vaccination. The receptors come from a human donor who had recovered from COVID-19.

The gene calls are TRBV19 and TRBJ2-5; weak D call: TRBD1 (5 bases). V lost 1 base and J 2 bases, leaving 5 bases between the germline ends. CDR3 length: 13 amino acids. Germline values: CDR1 LNHDA, CDR2 SQIVND (reference sequence). The CDR3 DNA sequence: TGTGCCAGTAGTATAGGACAGCAAGAGACCCAGTACTTC. Encoded protein: CASSIGQQETQYF.

The chain links TRBV20-1 to TRBJ1-6; 7 bases are a match to TRBD1. Germline V gene lookup returns CDR1 DFQATT and CDR2 SNEGSKA (reference sequence). The J segment lost 8 bases and the V segment lost 0 bases, leaving 10 bases of the junction unmatched. This CDR3 contains 16 residues. DNA of the CDR3: TGCAGTGCTAGAGATCAGGTGGTAGGGGGCGATTCACCCCTCCACTTT. Translation: CSARDQVVGGDSPLHF.

The V gene is TRBV6-4, the J gene TRBJ2-2; TRBD2 matches at 7 bases. V shed 10 bases and J 2 bases; nucleotides not matched to a gene: 7. CDR1 and CDR2 from the germline V gene are MRHNA and SNTAGT. The CDR3 length is 14 residues. CDR3 region: CAIGGTTNTGELFF. CDR3 nucleotide sequence: TGTGCCATCGGGGGGACGACCAACACCGGGGAGCTGTTTTTT.

The genes are TRBV15 and TRBJ1-5; a possible D gene is TRBD1 (6 bases). Germline CDR1 reads LNHNV; CDR2 reads YYDKDF (reference sequence). The CDR3 runs 17 residues. V was cut by 1 base and J by 0 bases, with 13 bases left in between. CDR3 in amino acids: CATSRGLGTNSNQPQHF. The CDR3 nucleotides are TGTGCCACCAGCAGAGGTTTGGGGACAAATAGCAATCAGCCCCAGCATTTT.

The CDR3 protein is CSATPGGGATYGYTF. CDR3 DNA sequence: TGCAGTGCTACCCCCGGCGGGGGGGCTACCTATGGCTACACCTTC. The chain joins TRBV20-1 to TRBJ1-2; tentatively, D is TRBD1 (6 bases). Germline lookup yields CDR1 DFQATT and CDR2 SNEGSKA (reference sequence). Trimming cost V 4 bases and J 4 bases, with 19 bases left between them. There are 15 residues in the CDR3.

In DNA form, the CDR3 reads TGTGCCAGCAGTTACGTGGGGGCCGGGGAGCTGTTTTTT. Translating it yields CASSYVGAGELFF. V is TRBV6-5 and J is TRBJ2-2, with D perhaps TRBD1 or TRBD2 (5 bases each). The CDR3 runs to 13 residues. V was pared by 2 bases and J by 6 bases, with 7 bases between. Germline V CDR1 and CDR2: MNHEY, SVGAGI.

This clonotype was counted a few times. The chain recombines TRBV6-1 with TRBJ2-3; TRBD1 agrees at 8 bases. V shed 5 bases, J shed 4 bases, and the junction held 8 bases outside the gene matches. The CDR3 extends over 15 amino acids. Per the germline V gene, CDR1 is MNHNS and CDR2 is SASEGT. CDR3 protein: CASSLTGGRSDTQYF. The CDR3 bases are TGTGCCAGCAGTCTTACAGGGGGTAGGTCAGATACGCAGTATTTT.

The V and J genes are TRBV20-1 and TRBJ2-3; 7 nucleotides match TRBD1. CDR3 length equals 13 residues. Germline V gene data show CDR1 as DFQATT and CDR2 as SNEGSKA (reference sequence). Germline trimming cut 5 bases from V and 4 bases from J; bases unmatched to any gene: 6. CDR3 sequence reads: CSAGQEWADTQYF. The CDR3 DNA is TGCAGTGCTGGACAGGAATGGGCAGATACGCAGTATTTT.

This clonotype is deemed medium-sized (0.01 to 0.1%). V is TRBV6-5 and J is TRBJ2-7; the match to TRBD2 covers 7 bases. From germline, CDR1 is MNHEY and CDR2 SVGAGI. V was clipped by 2 bases and J by 5 bases; unmatched bases: 6. The CDR3 is made up of 14 amino acids. DNA of the CDR3: TGTGCCAGCAGTTACGGGAGGGAATCTGACGAGCAGTACTTC. Residues: CASSYGRESDEQYF.

The V call is TRBV19, the J call TRBJ1-2; TRBD1 might be the D (5 bases). Germline V gene data show CDR1 as LNHDA and CDR2 as SQIVND (reference sequence). Trimming removed 3 bases from V and 4 bases from J, with 15 bases in between. The CDR3 totals 15 residues. The CDR3 DNA follows: TGTGCCAGTAGTATTAATGGGGGTTCGATCTATGGCTACACCTTC. This gives the protein CASSINGGSIYGYTF.

The chain uses TRBV20-1 and TRBJ1-6; 7 bases align to TRBD1. The CDR3 consists of 16 residues. The germline gives CDR1 DFQATT, CDR2 SNEGSKA (reference sequence). The V segment lost 3 bases and the J segment 4 bases; nucleotides outside the gene matches: 9. CDR3 nucleotide sequence: TGCAGTGCTAGCTCAGGGGGACTCGGGTATAATTCACCCCTCCACTTT. Its translation is CSASSGGLGYNSPLHF.

The genes are TRBV6-1 and TRBJ1-5, with D maybe TRBD1 (6 bases). Per germline, CDR1 MNHNS and CDR2 SASEGT. V lost 4 bases and J lost 0, with 10 bases in between. CDR3 size: 15 residues. The CDR3 sequence is CASSVSRGSNQPQHF. The CDR3, as DNA: TGTGCCAGCAGTGTGTCCAGGGGTAGCAATCAGCCCCAGCATTTT.

This chain connects TRBV19 to TRBJ2-5; TRBD1 aligns across 9 bases. The CDR3 consists of 12 residues. Germline V lookup: CDR1 LNHDA, CDR2 SQIVND (reference sequence). V was clipped by 8 bases and J by 4 bases; unmatched bases: 2. This CDR3 reads CASEDRGETQYF. The CDR3 region has the DNA TGTGCCAGTGAGGACAGGGGAGAGACCCAGTACTTC.

This sequence joins TRBV15 and TRBJ1-2; D is unresolved. This CDR3 comprises 14 residues. The ends were cut back, 2 bases at V and 5 bases at J, with 12 bases in the middle. Germline assignment: CDR1 LNHNV and CDR2 YYDKDF (reference sequence). CDR3 residues: CATSRNEETYGYTF. As DNA, the CDR3 is TGTGCCACCAGCAGAAACGAGGAGACTTATGGCTACACCTTC.

On this clonotype: Its ends do not fully match the called genes, so a read error is possible. J is TRBJ2-5 and V is TRBV7-7; D gene uncertain. The CDR3 is made up of 15 amino acids. CDR1 is SSHAT, CDR2 FNYEAQ, per germline (reference sequence). CDR3 nucleotides: TGTGCTAGCAGCTTACTAATTGGTGCGGAAGAGACCCAGTACTTC. Its protein is CASSLLIGAEETQYF. The variable domain in full, with the rest retrieved from reference TRBV7-7 and TRBJ2-5, is GAGVSQSPRYKVTKRGQDVTLRCDPISSHATLYWYQQALGQGPEFLTYFNYEAQPDKSGLPSDRFSAERPEGSISTLTIQRTEQRDSAMYRCASSLLIGAEETQYFGPGTRLLVL.

The chain carries TRBV12-3 or TRBV12-4 and TRBJ1-1; D is perhaps TRBD1 (6 bases). V gave up 4 bases and J gave up 1 base, with 13 bases separating them. The CDR3 consists of 15 residues. The CDR3 bases are TGTGCCAGCAGTTCCCGAACGACAGGGAACACTGAAGCTTTCTTT. This gives the protein CASSSRTTGNTEAFF.

The V and J genes are TRBV20-1 and TRBJ1-1; maybe TRBD1 (6 bases). The CDR3 is made up of 13 amino acids. V was cut by 5 bases and J by 0 bases, with 10 bases left in between. Germline lookup yields CDR1 DFQATT and CDR2 SNEGSKA (reference sequence). This chain's CDR3 is CSAGGAMNTEAFF. DNA for the CDR3: TGCAGTGCTGGGGGCGCCATGAACACTGAAGCTTTCTTT.

The chain employs TRBV20-1 and TRBJ1-5; 8 bases map to TRBD1. Germline assignment: CDR1 DFQATT and CDR2 SNEGSKA (reference sequence). The CDR3 sequence is 14 residues long. Germline trimming cut 6 bases from V and 0 bases from J; bases unmatched to any gene: 4. In DNA form, the CDR3 reads TGCAGTGCCAAGACAGGGGCTAGCAATCAGCCCCAGCATTTT. It codes for CSAKTGASNQPQHF.

This sequence joins TRBV7-2 and TRBJ2-1, with 12 bases that match TRBD2. The junction had 3 bases not matched to a gene; V was cut back by 2 bases and J by 7 bases. Germline CDR1 is SGHTA and CDR2 is FQGNSA. The CDR3 is 15 amino acids. In nucleotides, the CDR3 is TGTGCCAGCAGCTTACTAGCGGGAGGGCCTAATGAGCAGTTCTTC. Translating gives CASSLLAGGPNEQFF.

This clonotype rates as medium-sized. V gene TRBV6-1 combines with J gene TRBJ1-1; D is uncertain. Trimming shortened V by 6 bases and J by 1 base, and 9 bases separated the two germline ends. CDR1 is MNHNS, CDR2 SASEGT, per germline. The CDR3 totals 13 residues. The CDR3 sequence: CASSVTRNTEAFF. The CDR3 DNA is TGTGCCAGCAGCGTAACACGGAACACTGAAGCTTTCTTT.